The rows below give T cell receptor beta chains drawn from one sample of a study of shared clonotypes between healthy human individuals. Using immunoSEQ multiplex PCR, the repertoire was profiled, and TCRdb retains in-frame clones only, with some absent. The sample consists of 2 million to 3 million clones, roughly 93% of them appearing once. Source material: naive CD4+ T cells from PBMCs. The source is a man between 18 and 29 years old in good health. Some clones in this sample may be carry-over from other donors' samples. CDR3s include the opening cysteine and the closing phenylalanine or tryptophan. A D gene is named only where the DNA matches it firmly. Some rows have no size entry. The others give once, few or many, or a class for an expanded clone.

CASSAPARGGTGELFF	TGTGCCAGCAGTGCCCCCGCCAGGGGTGGAACCGGGGAGCTGTTTTTT	NA	TRBJ2-2	TRBV28	NA
CASTPGGRADTQYF	TGTGCCAGCACCCCCGGGGGCCGGGCAGATACGCAGTATTTT	NA	TRBJ2-3	TRBV28	NA
CASSQSGSYEQYF	TGTGCCAGCAGCCAAAGCGGGAGTTACGAGCAGTACTTC	TRBD2	TRBJ2-7	TRBV11-2	NA
CASSESGAVLEQYF	TGTGCCAGCAGTGAATCAGGAGCAGTACTAGAGCAGTACTTC	NA	TRBJ2-7	TRBV25-1	once
CASSHRTALYSYEQYF	TGTGCCAGCAGTCACCGGACAGCCCTATACTCCTACGAGCAGTACTTC	NA	TRBJ2-7	TRBV27	NA
CASSRPGLVEEQYF	TGTGCCAGCAGCCGTCCGGGACTAGTGGAGGAGCAGTACTTC	TRBD2	TRBJ2-7	TRBV27	NA
CASSLDTQNTEAFF	TGTGCCAGCAGCCTTGATACACAGAACACTGAAGCTTTCTTT	NA	TRBJ1-1	TRBV5-4	NA
CSAGGGNYGYTF	TGCAGCGCCGGGGGGGGTAACTATGGCTACACCTTC	NA	TRBJ1-2	TRBV29-1	NA
CAWSVSGVNEKLFF	TGTGCCTGGAGTGTTTCAGGGGTTAATGAAAAACTGTTTTTT	NA	TRBJ1-4	TRBV30	NA
CASPKRAPATAFF	TGTGCCAGCCCTAAGCGGGCCCCGGCTACAGCTTTCTTT	NA	TRBJ1-1	TRBV27	once
CASSPLPSFNEKLFF	TGTGCCAGCAGCCCACTGCCATCCTTTAATGAAAAACTGTTTTTT	NA	TRBJ1-4	TRBV5-5	NA
CASRSASGSIYEQYF	TGCGCCAGCAGGAGCGCTAGCGGGAGTATATACGAGCAGTACTTC	TRBD2	TRBJ2-7	TRBV4-1	NA
CASSQWGGVNTEAFF	TGTGCCAGCAGCCAGTGGGGGGGCGTGAACACTGAAGCTTTCTTT	NA	TRBJ1-1	TRBV7-9	NA
CASSDKGTGANVLTF	TGCGCCAGCAGTGACAAAGGGACTGGGGCCAACGTCCTGACTTTC	NA	TRBJ2-6	TRBV10-2	NA
CASSPRIRDSYGYTF	TGTGCCAGCAGCCCGCGCATTAGGGATTCCTATGGCTACACCTTC	NA	TRBJ1-2	TRBV7-8	NA
CASSRTGEGRNEQFF	TGTGCCAGCAGTCGCACGGGAGAGGGGAGGAATGAGCAGTTCTTC	NA	TRBJ2-1	TRBV2	NA
CASSPRWAGSYNEQFF	TGTGCCAGCAGCCCGAGATGGGCGGGGTCCTACAATGAGCAGTTCTTC	NA	TRBJ2-1	TRBV7-8	NA
CASSPRTRGSYEQYF	TGTGCCAGCAGTCCTAGGACCAGGGGGTCCTACGAGCAGTACTTC	TRBD1	TRBJ2-7	TRBV6-1	NA
CATQRASEETQYF	TGCGCCACCCAAAGGGCATCCGAAGAGACCCAGTACTTC	NA	TRBJ2-5	TRBV10-1	NA
CASTTGPLEGTQYF	TGCGCCAGCACCACCGGGCCCCTCGAAGGGACCCAGTACTTC	NA	TRBJ2-5	TRBV5-1	NA
CASSVARGDSNVLTF	TGTGCCAGCAGCGTAGCTAGGGGGGACTCCAACGTCCTGACTTTC	NA	TRBJ2-6	TRBV9	few
CASRSTPNYGYTF	TGTGCCAGCAGGAGTACCCCTAACTATGGCTACACCTTC	NA	TRBJ1-2	TRBV28	NA
CASSNSLNYGYTF	TGTGCCAGCAGTAATTCATTGAACTATGGCTACACCTTC	NA	TRBJ1-2	TRBV6-1	NA
CASSSGTGGGSPLHF	TGTGCCAGCAGTTCAGGGACAGGGGGCGGGTCACCCCTCCACTTT	TRBD1	TRBJ1-6	TRBV27	NA
CASSLLSSGDTQYF	TGTGCCAGCAGCTTATTGTCTAGCGGGGATACGCAGTATTTT	TRBD2	TRBJ2-3	TRBV7-3	NA
CASSTGQGARGANVLTF	TGCGCCAGCAGCACGGGACAGGGGGCGCGAGGGGCCAACGTCCTGACTTTC	TRBD1	TRBJ2-6	TRBV5-1	NA
CSVGGQMNTEAFF	TGCAGCGTTGGGGGGCAGATGAACACTGAAGCTTTCTTT	NA	TRBJ1-1	TRBV29-1	once
CASLTRDRRTSPMNTEAFF	TGTGCCAGCCTGACCCGGGACAGGAGGACCTCCCCTATGAACACTGAAGCTTTCTTT	TRBD1	TRBJ1-1	TRBV19	NA
CASSPRGMGPGNQPQHF	TGTGCCAGCAGCCCCCGGGGAATGGGGCCGGGCAATCAGCCCCAGCATTTT	NA	TRBJ1-5	TRBV7-2	NA
CASSPPRGLGEETQYF	TGTGCCAGCAGCCCGCCTCGGGGCTTGGGGGAAGAGACCCAGTACTTC	NA	TRBJ2-5	TRBV7-8	NA
CSVIWGLAGLEGTDTQYF	TGCAGCGTCATCTGGGGGCTAGCGGGGTTAGAGGGCACAGATACGCAGTATTTT	TRBD2	TRBJ2-3	TRBV29-1	once
CASSLDKSGITETQYF	TGCGCCAGCAGCTTGGATAAAAGCGGGATTACAGAGACCCAGTACTTC	TRBD2	TRBJ2-5	TRBV5-1	NA
CASGPGLADYNEQFF	TGTGCCAGCGGCCCGGGACTAGCGGATTACAATGAGCAGTTCTTC	TRBD2	TRBJ2-1	TRBV9	NA
CASSPRLAEGSYEQYF	TGTGCCAGCAGCCCTCGACTAGCGGAGGGCTCCTACGAGCAGTACTTC	TRBD2	TRBJ2-7	TRBV11-2	NA
CASSRVSASAKETQYF	TGCGCCAGCAGCCGAGTTTCTGCTAGCGCGAAAGAGACCCAGTACTTC	NA	TRBJ2-5	TRBV4-3	NA
CASSSLGANTGELFF	TGTGCCAGCAGCAGTTTAGGGGCGAACACCGGGGAGCTGTTTTTT	NA	TRBJ2-2	TRBV9	few
CATSRDITGRETQYF	TGTGCCACCAGCAGAGATATAACCGGGCGAGAGACCCAGTACTTC	NA	TRBJ2-5	TRBV15	NA
CASSFKYNDRNTEAFF	TGTGCCAGCAGTTTCAAATACAACGACAGGAACACTGAAGCTTTCTTT	NA	TRBJ1-1	TRBV27	NA
CASSPRTGKDTEAFF	TGTGCCAGCAGCCCCCGGACAGGGAAGGACACTGAAGCTTTCTTT	TRBD1	TRBJ1-1	TRBV7-2	NA
CASSPTGSGFYEQYF	TGTGCCAGCAGCCCAACAGGGTCCGGGTTCTACGAGCAGTACTTC	NA	TRBJ2-7	TRBV5-5	once
CASGRWGGDAKNIQYF	TGTGCCAGCGGGAGGTGGGGCGGGGATGCCAAAAACATTCAGTACTTC	NA	TRBJ2-4	TRBV27	NA
CASSLRKREFGTDTQYF	TGTGCCAGCAGTCTACGTAAGCGGGAATTTGGCACAGATACGCAGTATTTT	TRBD2	TRBJ2-3	TRBV28	NA
CATSNLGRDTQYF	TGTGCCACCAGCAATCTAGGCCGAGATACGCAGTATTTT	NA	TRBJ2-3	TRBV15	NA
CASSPPGTATSGAFF	TGTGCCAGCAGCCCGCCTGGGACAGCAACCTCCGGAGCTTTCTTT	TRBD1	TRBJ1-1	TRBV6-5	NA
CASSLENASPLHF	TGCGCCAGCAGCTTGGAGAACGCATCACCCCTCCACTTT	NA	TRBJ1-6	TRBV5-1	NA
CAIGREAALNYEQYF	TGTGCCATTGGGCGGGAGGCCGCACTAAACTACGAGCAGTACTTC	TRBD2	TRBJ2-7	TRBV10-3	NA
CASTRAGADTGELFF	TGTGCCAGCACCCGGGCGGGAGCTGATACCGGGGAGCTGTTTTTT	TRBD2	TRBJ2-2	TRBV6-1	NA
CSARSQGTQYF	TGCAGTGCTAGGTCCCAGGGCACCCAGTACTTC	NA	TRBJ2-5	TRBV20-1	NA
CASSFGQRGTSTDTQYF	TGCGCCAGCAGCTTCGGACAGCGGGGGACTAGCACAGATACGCAGTATTTT	TRBD2	TRBJ2-3	TRBV5-1	NA
CASSLGRPREGVEQYF	TGTGCCAGCAGCTTAGGGCGGCCCCGGGAGGGAGTCGAGCAGTACTTC	TRBD2	TRBJ2-7	TRBV7-2	NA